This T cell receptor (beta chain) emerged from a study of blood T cell repertoires in COVID-19. Those enrolled, adults aged roughly 18 to 100 years, came from roughly 22 US areas. Original processing notes: The assay estimated nucleated cells by amplifying reference gene primers. Method: immunoSEQ multiplex PCR; TCRdb's copy keeps in-frame clones and lacks some. The D gene and trimming were derived from the DNA, and the V and J assignments and clone size from that table. The sample includes fewer than 350,000 clones, about nine tenths of them seen just once. V gave up 5 bases and J gave up 1 base, with 15 bases separating them. The CDR3 sequence is 15 residues long. Germline V lookup: CDR1 SGHAT, CDR2 FQNNGV.

The TCR originated in a woman aged 40 to 49 who had recovered from COVID-19. This chain uses TRBV11-2 with TRBJ2-7; maybe TRBD2 (5 bases). Sample: PBMCs or T cells enriched from blood (not recorded which). The CDR3 bases are TGTGCCAGCAGCACCTTGCGAGCGGTATCCTACGAGCAGTACTTC. It yields the protein CASSTLRAVSYEQYF. The entire variable domain, with the rest obtained from reference TRBV11-2 and TRBJ2-7, is as follows: EAGVAQSPRYKIIEKRQSVAFWCNPISGHATLYWYQQILGQGPKLLIQFQNNGVVDDSQLPKDRFSAERLKGVDSTLKIQPAKLEDSAVYLCASSTLRAVSYEQYFGPGTRLTVT.